One sample yielded the 4 T cell receptor beta chains listed below, sequenced in a study of blood T cells in healthy people across ages. A J-beta primer mix and a sample-barcoded 5' primer were used in a second PCR of about 7 to 11 cycles. Via MiXCR, TCRdb re-called the 5' RACE reads, giving one row per CDR3 protein. The sample consists of 1.5 million to 2 million distinct CDR3 sequences, about 50% of them appearing once. Input material: blood. These receptors came from a woman in her forties in good health.

The J gene is TRBJ2-3, the V gene TRBV12-3 or TRBV12-4; D not resolved. The CDR3 spans 15 residues. The V end lost 4 bases, the J end lost 2 bases, and 13 bases lay between the germline ends. The CDR3 region has the DNA TGTGCCAGCAGTTACCCTGGGGATTTCACAGATACGCAGTATTTT. It encodes CASSYPGDFTDTQYF.

As regards this clonotype: A clone one base away is much larger, so this may be a read error. The chain is built from TRBV20-1 and TRBJ2-7; weak D call: TRBD2 (7 bases). This CDR3 is 14 amino acids long. The V gene's germline CDR1 is DFQATT and CDR2 SNEGSKA (reference sequence). V lost 6 bases, J lost 7 bases, and 22 bases lay in between. CDR3 bases: TGCAGTGCACGACGGGGGGCCGCGGACAATGAGCAGTACTTC. It yields the protein CSARRGAADNEQYF.

The chain is built from TRBV5-1 and TRBJ2-3; D is perhaps TRBD2 (5 bases). From germline, CDR1 is SGHRS and CDR2 YFSETQ. This CDR3 has 16 amino acids. Between the trimmed V and J ends, which lost 0 bases and 3 bases, there was a span of 14 bases. The chain's CDR3 is CASSLDGRRETDTQYF. The CDR3 coding sequence is TGCGCCAGCAGCTTGGATGGCAGACGGGAAACAGATACGCAGTATTTT.

This sequence joins TRBV4-3 and TRBJ1-6, with a tentative D call TRBD1 (5 bases). The CDR3 contains 17 residues. CDR1 and CDR2 (germline): LGHNA, YSLEER. Between the trimmed V and J ends, which lost 1 base and 3 bases, there was a span of 13 bases. The CDR3 region is CASSQGPGGDYNSPLHF. CDR3 DNA: TGCGCCAGCAGCCAAGGGCCCGGGGGGGACTATAATTCACCCCTCCACTTT.